The 16 T cell receptor beta chains below were found in one sample sequenced in a study of identical twins. TCRdb re-derived calls from the 5' RACE reads in MiXCR, one entry per CDR3 protein. The sample shows approximately 490,000 distinct CDR3 sequences, about 22% of them seen only once. Separately, the same data were catalogued under a study of yellow fever vaccine responses in identical twins.

Specimen: CD4+ T cells sorted from blood. The origin of the receptors is a woman aged 18-35 years in good health.

This clonotype was seen more than once but under ten times. The J gene is TRBJ1-4, the V gene TRBV25-1; TRBD1 is a possible D gene (6 bases). Germline V CDR1 and CDR2: MGHDK, SYGVNS. Trimming stripped 3 bases from V and 11 bases from J, with 16 bases between. CDR3 size: 14 residues. This CDR3 reads CASSEDRAMKKLFF. The CDR3 region has the DNA TGTGCCAGCAGTGAGGACAGAGCAATGAAGAAACTGTTTTTT.

This clonotype has only a few counts. The V and J genes are TRBV11-2 and TRBJ2-1; no reliable D call. The CDR3 consists of 13 residues. Per germline, CDR1 SGHAT and CDR2 FQNNGV. V gave up 0 bases and J gave up 8 bases, with 8 bases separating them. The CDR3 DNA reads TGTGCCAGCAGCTTAGAGGTCCCCTATGAGCAGTTCTTC. Amino acid sequence: CASSLEVPYEQFF.

The genes are TRBV12-3 or TRBV12-4 and TRBJ1-1; 8 nucleotides line up with TRBD1. The CDR3 covers 15 residues. Germline trimming cut 6 bases from V and 4 bases from J; bases unmatched to any gene: 10. CDR3 sequence: CASRPTTGGATEAFF. The CDR3, as DNA: TGTGCCAGCAGGCCCACTACAGGGGGGGCCACTGAAGCTTTCTTT.

In its sample, this clonotype was seen a few times. The J gene is TRBJ2-1, the V gene TRBV10-3, with D possibly matching TRBD1 (5 bases). CDR1 ENHRY and CDR2 SYGVKD come from the germline V gene. The V end lost 6 bases, the J end lost 9 bases, and 9 bases lay between the germline ends. There are 11 residues in the CDR3. The CDR3 loop reads CAIRQGVEQFF. CDR3 coding DNA: TGTGCCATCAGGCAGGGTGTTGAGCAGTTCTTC.

This clonotype was counted a few times. The chain recombines TRBV19 with TRBJ2-2; D uncertain. The CDR3 is 14 amino acids. Trimming pared 5 bases from V and 5 bases from J, leaving 12 bases between. Germline V lookup: CDR1 LNHDA, CDR2 SQIVND (reference sequence). Written as DNA, the CDR3 is TGTGCCAGTAGTCCCTATGACTGGACCGGGGAGCTGTTTTTT. Translated, it gives CASSPYDWTGELFF.

This clonotype was detected a few times. The chain recombines TRBV11-1 with TRBJ2-5; no definite D call. Trimming cost V 3 bases and J 1 base, with 12 bases left between them. CDR3 length: 15 residues. CDR1 SGHAT and CDR2 FQDESV come from the germline V gene (reference sequence). The CDR3 loop reads CASSFGGITQETQYF. The CDR3 DNA reads TGTGCCAGCAGCTTTGGCGGAATAACCCAAGAGACCCAGTACTTC. The whole variable domain, filled in from reference TRBV11-1 and TRBJ2-5, reads EAEVAQSPRYKITEKSQAVAFWCDPISGHATLYWYRQILGQGPELLVQFQDESVVDDSQLPKDRFSAERLKGVDSTLKIQPAELGDSAMYLCASSFGGITQETQYFGPGTRLLVL.

In this sample, this clonotype turned up a few times. The chain links TRBV5-6 to TRBJ2-7, with 8 nucleotides matching TRBD1. Germline V gives CDR1 SGHDT, CDR2 YYEEEE. V dropped 4 bases and J dropped 5; count of bases not matched to a gene: 14. This CDR3 contains 16 residues. The CDR3: CASSVYYRGAAHEQYF. As DNA, the CDR3 is TGTGCCAGCAGCGTCTATTACAGGGGGGCGGCCCACGAGCAGTACTTC.

This clonotype has just one count. The J gene is TRBJ2-1, the V gene TRBV3-1; 14 positions agree with TRBD2. Germline CDR1 is LGHDT and CDR2 is YNNKEL (reference sequence). This CDR3 has 19 residues. With 8 bases clipped from V and 4 bases from J, the junction kept 16 bases outside the gene matches. The CDR3 is CASCPRGLAGDSRYNEQFF. DNA of the CDR3: TGTGCCAGCTGTCCAAGGGGACTAGCGGGAGATAGTAGGTACAATGAGCAGTTCTTC.

About this clonotype: A junction end diverges from the germline sequence, so it may reflect a read error. This chain connects TRBV29-1 to TRBJ2-7, with D unresolved. This CDR3 has 12 residues. In germline, CDR1 is SQVTM, CDR2 ANQGSEA. The CDR3 is CSVEDDSHEQYF. CDR3 DNA sequence: TGCAGCGTTGAAGACGACTCCCACGAGCAGTACTTC.

The rearrangement links TRBV14 to TRBJ2-2, with D perhaps matching TRBD2 (5 bases). Germline assignment: CDR1 SGHDN and CDR2 FVKESK. This CDR3 is built from 15 residues. V was clipped by 4 bases and J by 3 bases, with 12 bases between them. CDR3 in amino acids: CASSPSGPYTGELFF. DNA of the CDR3: TGTGCCAGCAGCCCAAGCGGACCCTACACCGGGGAGCTGTTTTTT.

The rearrangement joins TRBV6-5 to TRBJ1-6; TRBD1 matches at 10 bases. V shed 4 bases, J shed 2 bases, and the junction held 5 bases outside the gene matches. There are 17 residues in the CDR3. The germline CDR1 and CDR2 sequences are MNHEY and SVGAGI. CDR3 bases: TGTGCCAGCAGTTTACGACAGGGGGCGACCTATAATTCACCCCTCCACTTT. Its protein product is CASSLRQGATYNSPLHF.

This chain joins TRBV9 and TRBJ2-3, with 10 positions matching TRBD2. The V and J ends lost 0 bases and 4 bases, in that order; junction bases with no gene match: 8. There are 17 residues in the CDR3. CDR1 and CDR2 (germline): SGDLS, YYNGEE. In DNA form, the CDR3 reads TGTGCCAGCAGCGTAGCTCTCCAGCGGGGGGGGCCAGATACGCAGTATTTT. Translating it yields CASSVALQRGGPDTQYF.

This clonotype was seen a few times. This chain joins TRBV28 and TRBJ2-5; 7 bases are shared with TRBD1. The V gene's germline CDR1 is MDHEN and CDR2 SYDVKM. Trimming at V came to 7 bases and at J to 2 bases, leaving 16 bases not matched to a gene. The CDR3 is 17 residues long. CDR3 sequence: CASKGARGSGLQETQYF. As DNA, the CDR3 is TGTGCCAGCAAGGGGGCTCGCGGCAGCGGATTACAAGAGACCCAGTACTTC. The variable domain in full, with the rest retrieved from reference TRBV28 and TRBJ2-5, is DVKVTQSSRYLVKRTGEKVFLECVQDMDHENMFWYRQDPGLGLRLIYFSYDVKMKEKGDIPEGYSVSREKKERFSLILESASTNQTSMYLCASKGARGSGLQETQYFGPGTRLLVL.

This clonotype was seen only a few times. The V gene is TRBV5-1, the J gene TRBJ1-1, with a weak D call TRBD1 (6 bases). The germline V gene has CDR1 SGHRS and CDR2 YFSETQ. V shed 0 bases and J shed 0 bases, with 12 bases lying between them. CDR3 size: 16 residues. CDR3 amino acids: CASSLARGGLNTEAFF. The CDR3 coding sequence is TGCGCCAGCAGCTTGGCCAGGGGCGGATTGAACACTGAAGCTTTCTTT.

The chain joins TRBV12-3 or TRBV12-4 to TRBJ2-2; 9 bases fit TRBD2. Trimming at V came to 3 bases and at J to 6 bases, leaving 11 bases not matched to a gene. The CDR3 extends over 17 amino acids. The chain's CDR3 is CASSFSLGGRAPGELFF. The CDR3 DNA reads TGTGCCAGCAGTTTTTCCTTGGGCGGGAGGGCCCCCGGGGAGCTGTTTTTT.

The chain combines TRBV25-1 with TRBJ2-2, with D tentatively TRBD1 (5 bases). The CDR3 has 16 residues. Germline V gene data show CDR1 as MGHDK and CDR2 as SYGVNS. Trimming left V 5 bases short and J 3 bases short, with 16 bases between. The DNA of the CDR3 is TGTGCCAGCAGTCAAGCCCCAGGGCCTTACACCGGGGAGCTGTTTTTT. It is translated as CASSQAPGPYTGELFF.